This record looks at one TCR beta chain sequence and its context. This receptor's antigen is unknown. No base quality values were provided; no much bigger clone lies one nucleotide off. The sample belongs to a study of T-cell reconstitution after alpha-beta-depleted transplantation in children (dated by TCRdb to about 2016). Study-level background: Using TCR repertoire profiling, the study quantitatively followed how T-cell immune reconstitution unfolded in children after TCRalphabeta/CD19-depleted allogeneic hematopoietic cell transplantation. Overall study outcomes, separate from this receptor: Over the following months the frequencies of hyperexpanded clones went down, and after one year T-cell counts and TCRbeta diversity were mostly credited to newly produced T cells. The apparently early alphabetaT-cell count recovery about two months after transplant was reportedly dependent on only several hundred rapidly expanded clones derived from non-depleted graft cells. In some patients, the high TCRbeta diversity seen at day 60 was put down to recipient T cells and intrathymic progenitors that had survived conditioning.

Library prep was done by PCR. Sequenced on an Illumina HiSeq 2500. Molecular barcoding was employed in the preparation of TCR libraries, with unique molecular identifiers being used to normalize TCRbeta repertoire quantification. Using fastp at Q25 and MiXCR, TCRdb reprocessed the public reads and kept productive beta chains. Identical CDR3 proteins give one entry, which carries the most common genes and DNA. For this sample the table gives approximately 1,000,000 distinct CDR3 sequences, of which roughly 31% were detected only once. Around 30% of the sample lies in the top ten. V is shortened by 6 bases, J by 2 bases, and the region joining them spans 18 bases. The CDR1 and CDR2 encoded by the germline V gene are LGHNA and YNFKEQ. The CDR3 sequence holds 16 residues, the cysteine and phenylalanine included. Only the CDR3 portion is preserved as DNA: 48 bases, with reading frame beginning at the first base.

This specimen's treatment or condition label, per the study, means: allogeneic hematopoietic cell transplantation with graft depleted of TCRalphabeta T cells and CD19 B cells. The transplant recipients were children given TCRalphabeta/CD19-depleted allogeneic hematopoietic cell grafts. Recombination joined TRBV4-2 with TRBJ2-3, with the D segment identity uncertain. Sequencing used PBMCs, mostly from graft donor cells, obtained 360 days after TCRalphabeta/CD19-depleted stem cell transplant. This receptor was obtained from a boy under three years old who had a stem cell transplant for SCID, so the T cells may come from the graft donor. The sequenced DNA: TGTGCCAGCAGGGGGATGTGGCCTCGGCTCACAGATACGCAGTATTTT. The encoded protein is CASRGMWPRLTDTQYF.